The T cell receptor (beta chain) under discussion was sequenced for a study of T cell repertoires in cytomegalovirus infection. The count of this clonotype is one. Its antigen remains unidentified. It may be a read error: a sequence one base away is much more abundant. V lost 1 base to trimming and J lost 4 bases, with 16 bases between them. Germline V gives CDR1 SGHTA, CDR2 FQGNSA. The CDR3 length is 16 residues. TCRdb passed the reads through MiXCR, listing each CDR3 protein once. The table lists about 700,000 distinct CDR3 sequences, approximately 33% of them singletons, with around a sixth in the top ten.

The clonotype originates from a human donor in good health (CMV status not recorded). Some clones in this sample may be carry-over from other donors' samples. V usage is TRBV7-2 and J usage is TRBJ1-2; no firm D call. The sequenced sample was cultured PBMCs, obtained from culture after CMV antigen stimulation. The CDR3 here is CASSLGLQKAAYGYTF. The CDR3 nucleotides are TGTGCCAGCAGCTTAGGGCTTCAGAAAGCAGCCTATGGCTACACCTTC. The complete variable domain, with remaining parts taken from reference TRBV7-2 and TRBJ1-2, reads GAGVSQSPSNKVTEKGKDVELRCDPISGHTALYWYRQSLGQGLEFLIYFQGNSAPDKSGLPSDRFSAERTGGSVSTLTIQRTQQEDSAVYLCASSLGLQKAAYGYTFGSGTRLTVV.